The 18 T cell receptor beta chains listed next were all sequenced from one sample in a study of tumor and adjacent non-tumor tissue in lung cancer. A modified ARM-PCR protocol with three rounds of nested PCR amplified TCRbeta. TCRdb recomputed calls from the multiplex PCR reads with MiXCR, one row per CDR3 protein. The sample lists about 80,000 distinct CDR3 sequences, around 80% occurring once. No cell sorting was done before RNA was extracted from the tissue. More than 3 cm separated this lung sample from the edge of the tumor. The specimen was distant non-tumor lung tissue. The source of these receptors is a man between 60 and 70 years old with non-small cell lung cancer.

With respect to this clonotype: Being one base from a much bigger clone, this may be a read error. The genes are TRBV7-8 and TRBJ2-7; D call uncertain. The CDR3 has 15 residues. Trimming cost V 0 bases and J 3 bases, with 12 bases left between them. Germline CDR1 is SGHVS and CDR2 is FQNEAQ. DNA of the CDR3: TGTGCCAGCAGCTTAGCGTTCGGATCCCTCTACGAGCAGTACTTC. This codes for CASSLAFGSLYEQYF.

The sample holds one count of this clonotype. One end of the junction varies from germline; a read error may be responsible. CDR3 loop: CASSQDRDCEQYF. For the CDR3, the DNA is TGCGCTAGCAGCCAAGACAGGGACTGCGAGCAATACTTC. The rearrangement uses TRBV4-1 and TRBJ2-7; weak D call: TRBD1 (7 bases). CDR1 and CDR2 from the germline V gene are MGHRA and YSYEKL. The CDR3 has 13 amino acids.

To note about this clonotype: One end of the junction does not line up with germline, which may come from a read error. This chain joins TRBV2 and TRBJ2-1, with a tentative D call TRBD2 (6 bases). CDR1 and CDR2 (germline): SNHLY, FYNNEI. The CDR3 extends over 15 amino acids. The DNA for the CDR3 is TGTGCGAGCAGTGAACCGGACTATACCTACAATATGCAGTTCTTC. It specifies CASSEPDYTYNMQFF.

As regards this clonotype: The junction shows a germline mismatch at one end, possibly a read error. J is TRBJ2-6 and V is TRBV11-2, with D perhaps given as TRBD1 or TRBD2 (6 bases each). The CDR3 extends over 18 amino acids. Per germline, CDR1 SGHAT and CDR2 FQNNGV. In DNA form, the CDR3 reads TGTGCCAGCTGTCCAACTAGCAGGGGAGACACTGGGGCCAATGTCCTGACTTTC. Translating gives CASCPTSRGDTGANVLTF. Using reference TRBV11-2 and TRBJ2-6 for the parts outside the CDR3, the full variable domain is EAGVAQSPRYKIIEKRQSVAFWCNPISGHATLYWYQQILGQGPKLLIQFQNNGVVDDSQLPKDRFSAERLKGVDSTLKIQPAKLEDSAVYLCASCPTSRGDTGANVLTFGAGSRLTVL.

The chain carries TRBV11-2 and TRBJ2-5; no reliable D call. CDR1 and CDR2 from the germline V gene are SGHAT and FQNNGV. Trimming stripped 4 bases from V and 5 bases from J, with 20 bases between. The CDR3 consists of 16 residues. Here the CDR3 DNA reads TGTGCCAGCAGCTCCACAATCTGTGGGCCAAAGGAGACCCAGTACTTC. Protein product: CASSSTICGPKETQYF.

Concerning this clonotype: This may be a read error: a much more frequent sequence differs by one nucleotide. The CDR3 DNA follows: TGTACCAGCAGGGGTCAGGGTAGAGGGGAGCTGTTTTTT. As protein: CTSRGQGRGELFF. V usage is TRBV12-3 or TRBV12-4 and J usage is TRBJ2-2; tentatively, D is TRBD1 (6 bases). This CDR3 spans 13 amino acids.

Comments on this clonotype: A read error may account for a junction end that differs from germline. The chain couples TRBV6-5 to TRBJ1-6, with TRBD1 identical over 7 bases. Germline V gene lookup returns CDR1 MNHEY and CDR2 SVGAGI. The CDR3 length is 15 residues. CDR3 region: CPSSYTTGTHSHLHF. CDR3 bases: TGTCCCAGCAGTTACACGACAGGGACTCATTCACACCTCCACTTT.

The chain combines TRBV6-1 with TRBJ1-5; D gene ambiguous. CDR3 length: 13 amino acids. The V gene lost 4 bases and the J gene lost 12 bases, with 16 bases spanning the gap. Per the germline V gene, CDR1 is MNHNS and CDR2 is SASEGT. The CDR3 spells CASSASLYELQHF. DNA for the CDR3: TGTGCCAGCAGTGCTTCACTTTATGAGCTCCAGCATTTT.

With regard to this clonotype: One end of the junction varies from germline; a read error may be responsible. The chain uses TRBV11-2 and TRBJ2-5; TRBD2 might be the D (7 bases). Looked up from germline, CDR1 is SGHAT and CDR2 is FQNNGV. CDR3 length: 16 amino acids. Written as DNA, the CDR3 is TGTGCCATCAGCCCCACAATGGGGGGGCCAAATGAGACCCAGTACTTC. Encoded protein: CAISPTMGGPNETQYF.

This clonotype was observed a few times. The V call is TRBV11-2, the J call TRBJ2-5; TRBD1 agrees at 7 bases. TRBJ2-3 explains the end of the DNA better; the J call may be wrong. Germline CDR1 is SGHAT and CDR2 is FQNNGV. The CDR3 loop spans 14 amino acids. CDR3 sequence: CASGSGQVLETQYF. For the CDR3, the DNA is TGTGCCAGCGGCTCCGGACAGGTTCTGGAGACCCAGTATTTT.

This clonotype was seen a few times. CDR3 sequence (DNA): TGTGCCAGCAGCGAACACCGGGACAGGCGGTCCGGGGAGCTGTTTTTT. It specifies CASSEHRDRRSGELFF. This chain joins TRBV7-2 and TRBJ2-2; 8 bases map to TRBD1. Looked up from germline, CDR1 is SGHTA and CDR2 is FQGNSA. Losses at the gene ends were 5 bases for V and 6 bases for J; bases not matched to a gene: 11. The CDR3 is 16 amino acids.

This clonotype has just one count. The V gene is TRBV20-1, the J gene TRBJ1-2; D not resolved. CDR1 and CDR2 from the germline V gene are DFQATT and SNEGSKA (reference sequence). CDR3 size: 14 residues. Trimming left V 1 base short and J 0 bases short, with 9 bases between. In nucleotides, the CDR3 is TGCAGTGCTAGAGGAGGGAGTTCTAACTATGGCTACACCTTC. It yields the protein CSARGGSSNYGYTF.

Of note for this clonotype: Compared with germline, one end of the junction differs, possibly owing to a read error. The V and J genes are TRBV11-2 and TRBJ2-6, with 7 bases that match TRBD1. There are 19 residues in the CDR3. Per the germline V gene, CDR1 is SGHAT and CDR2 is FQNNGV. The chain's CDR3 is CASNLVPKDRPSGANVLAF. As DNA, the CDR3 is TGTGCCAGCAACTTAGTTCCAAAGGACAGGCCCTCTGGTGCCAACGTCCTGGCTTTC. Full variable domain (missing parts from reference TRBV11-2 and TRBJ2-6): EAGVAQSPRYKIIEKRQSVAFWCNPISGHATLYWYQQILGQGPKLLIQFQNNGVVDDSQLPKDRFSAERLKGVDSTLKIQPAKLEDSAVYLCASNLVPKDRPSGANVLAFGAGSRLTVL.

A note on this clonotype: Because the CDR3 is missing its conserved closing phenylalanine or tryptophan, this is likely a read error. V and J are TRBV11-2 and TRBJ2-6, with TRBD1 identical over 7 bases. CDR1 is SGHAT and CDR2 is FQNNGV in the germline V gene. The length of the CDR3 is 19 residues. CDR3 region: CACSLVRKDRPSGANVLTL. The CDR3 DNA follows: TGTGCCTGCAGCTTAGTTAGAAAGGACAGGCCCTCTGGGGCCAACGTCCTGACTTTA.

The chain is built from TRBV24-1 and TRBJ2-1; TRBD2 matches 9 bases. The germline gives CDR1 KGHDR, CDR2 SFDVKD. The CDR3 covers 17 residues. V was clipped by 2 bases and J by 7 bases; unmatched bases: 11. In DNA form, the CDR3 reads TGTGCCACCAGTGATTCCATATCTAGCGGGGTACGAAATGAGCAGTTCTTC. It encodes CATSDSISSGVRNEQFF.

This chain connects TRBV4-1 to TRBJ2-2; 12 nucleotides align to TRBD2. Germline V gives CDR1 MGHRA, CDR2 YSYEKL. The CDR3 sequence is 16 residues long. The V segment lost 6 bases and the J segment 7 bases; nucleotides outside the gene matches: 9. The CDR3 spells CASRQRLAGANGELFF. In DNA form, the CDR3 reads TGCGCCAGCAGGCAACGACTAGCGGGAGCAAACGGGGAGCTGTTTTTT.

The chain recombines TRBV4-2 with TRBJ2-7; 9 positions match TRBD1. Trimming cost V 3 bases and J 0 bases; bases outside gene matches: 3. This CDR3 has 15 residues. Per germline, CDR1 LGHNA and CDR2 YNFKEQ. CDR3 sequence: CASSQVTGGSYEQYF. The DNA of the CDR3 is TGTGCCAGCAGCCAGGTGACAGGGGGCTCCTACGAGCAGTACTTC.

This chain uses TRBV19 with TRBJ2-5, with 9 bases lining up with TRBD1. V was pared by 3 bases and J by 7 bases, with 6 bases of the junction left unmatched. In germline, CDR1 is LNHDA, CDR2 SQIVND (reference sequence). The CDR3 has 14 residues. The CDR3 coding sequence is TGTGCCAGTAGTATTACAGGGGGCAAGGGGACCCAGTACTTC. Its translation is CASSITGGKGTQYF.